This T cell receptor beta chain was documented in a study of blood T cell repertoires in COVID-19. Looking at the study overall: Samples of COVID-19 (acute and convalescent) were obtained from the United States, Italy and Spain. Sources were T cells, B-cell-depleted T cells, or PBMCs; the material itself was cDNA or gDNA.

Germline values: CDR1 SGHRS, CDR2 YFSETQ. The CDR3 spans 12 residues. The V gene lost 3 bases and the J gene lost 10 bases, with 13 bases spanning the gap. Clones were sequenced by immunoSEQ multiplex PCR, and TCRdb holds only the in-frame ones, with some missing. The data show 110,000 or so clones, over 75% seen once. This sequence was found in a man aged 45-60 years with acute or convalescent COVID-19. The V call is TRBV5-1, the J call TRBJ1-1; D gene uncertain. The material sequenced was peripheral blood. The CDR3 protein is CASSSAVSGAFF. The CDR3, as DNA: TGCGCCAGCAGCTCGGCAGTATCGGGAGCTTTCTTT.